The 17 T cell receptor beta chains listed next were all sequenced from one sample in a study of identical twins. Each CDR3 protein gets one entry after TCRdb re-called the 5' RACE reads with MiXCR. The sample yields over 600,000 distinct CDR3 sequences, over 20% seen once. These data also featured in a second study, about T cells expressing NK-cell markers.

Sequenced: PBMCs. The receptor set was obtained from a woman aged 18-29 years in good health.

CDR3 sequence: CASSLAGGQYF. For the CDR3, the DNA is TGTGCCAGCAGCCTGGCCGGGGGGCAGTATTTT. This chain uses TRBV7-9 with TRBJ2-3, with D perhaps matching TRBD2 (6 bases). The germline V and J ends were trimmed by 5 bases and 11 bases, with 11 bases remaining between them. The V gene's germline CDR1 is SEHNR and CDR2 FQNEAQ (reference sequence). This CDR3 has 11 residues. The full variable domain, in which reference TRBV7-9 and TRBJ2-3 provide the parts outside the CDR3, is DTGVSQNPRHKITKRGQNVTFRCDPISEHNRLYWYRQTLGQGPEFLTYFQNEAQLEKSRLLSDRFSAERPKGSFSTLEIQRTEQGDSAMYLCASSLAGGQYFGPGTRLTVL.

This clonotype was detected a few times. The DNA of the CDR3 is TGTGCCAGCAGTTACTATAGGGTTAGGCCAGATACGCAGTATTTT. Amino acid sequence: CASSYYRVRPDTQYF. This chain uses TRBV6-2 or TRBV6-3 with TRBJ2-3; no reliable D call. The V end was cut by 1 base, the J end by 4 bases, with 12 bases between. Germline V lookup: CDR1 MNHEY, CDR2 SVGEGT. The CDR3 is 15 amino acids.

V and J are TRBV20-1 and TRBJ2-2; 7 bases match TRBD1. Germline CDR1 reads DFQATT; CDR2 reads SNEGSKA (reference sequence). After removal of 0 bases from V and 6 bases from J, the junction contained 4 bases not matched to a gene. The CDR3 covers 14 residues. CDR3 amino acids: CSARDPGGPGELFF. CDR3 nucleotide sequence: TGCAGTGCTAGAGATCCAGGGGGACCCGGGGAGCTGTTTTTT.

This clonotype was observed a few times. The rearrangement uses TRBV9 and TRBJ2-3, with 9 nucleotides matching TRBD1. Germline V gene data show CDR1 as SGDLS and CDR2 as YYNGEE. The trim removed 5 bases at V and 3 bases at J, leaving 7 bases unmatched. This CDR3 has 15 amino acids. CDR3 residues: CASSPAGQGTDTQYF. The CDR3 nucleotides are TGTGCCAGCAGTCCAGCAGGACAGGGGACAGATACGCAGTATTTT.

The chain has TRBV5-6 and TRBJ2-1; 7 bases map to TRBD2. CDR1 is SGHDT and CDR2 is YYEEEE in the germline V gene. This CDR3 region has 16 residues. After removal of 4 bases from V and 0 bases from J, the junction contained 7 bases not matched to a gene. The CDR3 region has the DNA TGTGCCAGCAGCACCAGCGGGATGAGCTCCTACAATGAGCAGTTCTTC. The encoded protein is CASSTSGMSSYNEQFF.

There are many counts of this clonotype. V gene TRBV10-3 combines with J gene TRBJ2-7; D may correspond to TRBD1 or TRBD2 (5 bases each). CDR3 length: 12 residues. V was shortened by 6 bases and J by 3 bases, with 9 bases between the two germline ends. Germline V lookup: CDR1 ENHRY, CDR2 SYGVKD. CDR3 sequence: CAISRDGYEQYF. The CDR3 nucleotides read TGTGCCATCAGCCGGGACGGCTACGAGCAGTACTTC.

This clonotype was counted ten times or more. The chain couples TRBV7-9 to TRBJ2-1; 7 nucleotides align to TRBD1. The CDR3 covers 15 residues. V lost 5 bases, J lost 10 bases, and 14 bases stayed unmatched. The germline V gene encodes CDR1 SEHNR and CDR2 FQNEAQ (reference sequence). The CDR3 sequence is CASSPLQGTGKEQFF. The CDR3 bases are TGTGCCAGCAGCCCGCTACAGGGGACCGGCAAAGAGCAGTTCTTC. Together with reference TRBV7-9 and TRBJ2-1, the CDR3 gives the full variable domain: DTGVSQNPRHKITKRGQNVTFRCDPISEHNRLYWYRQTLGQGPEFLTYFQNEAQLEKSRLLSDRFSAERPKGSFSTLEIQRTEQGDSAMYLCASSPLQGTGKEQFFGPGTRLTVL.

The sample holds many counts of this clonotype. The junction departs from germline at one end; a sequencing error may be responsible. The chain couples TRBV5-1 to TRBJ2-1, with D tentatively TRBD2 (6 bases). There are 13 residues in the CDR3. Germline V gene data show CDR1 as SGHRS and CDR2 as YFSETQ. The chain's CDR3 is CASSTGTYNEQFF. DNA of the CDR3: TGTGCCAGCAGTACCGGGACTTACAATGAGCAGTTCTTC.

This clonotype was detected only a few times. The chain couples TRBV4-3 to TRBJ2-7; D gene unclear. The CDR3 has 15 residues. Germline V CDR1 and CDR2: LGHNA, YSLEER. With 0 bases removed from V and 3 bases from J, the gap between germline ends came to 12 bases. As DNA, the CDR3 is TGCGCCAGCAGCCAAGACCCCCAGAGGAGCTACGAGCAGTACTTC. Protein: CASSQDPQRSYEQYF.

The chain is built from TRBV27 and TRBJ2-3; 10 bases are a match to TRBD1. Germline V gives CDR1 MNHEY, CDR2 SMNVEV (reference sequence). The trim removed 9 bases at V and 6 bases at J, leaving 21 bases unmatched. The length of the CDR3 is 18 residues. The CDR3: CASPSPGLGQGTWDTQYF. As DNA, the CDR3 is TGTGCCAGTCCCTCCCCAGGTTTGGGACAGGGGACGTGGGATACGCAGTATTTT.

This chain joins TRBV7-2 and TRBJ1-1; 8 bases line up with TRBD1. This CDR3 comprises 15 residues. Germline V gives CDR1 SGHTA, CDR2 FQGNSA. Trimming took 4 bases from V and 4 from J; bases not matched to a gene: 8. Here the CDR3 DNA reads TGTGCCAGCAGCTCAAGGACAGGGATGGTCACTGAAGCTTTCTTT. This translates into CASSSRTGMVTEAFF.

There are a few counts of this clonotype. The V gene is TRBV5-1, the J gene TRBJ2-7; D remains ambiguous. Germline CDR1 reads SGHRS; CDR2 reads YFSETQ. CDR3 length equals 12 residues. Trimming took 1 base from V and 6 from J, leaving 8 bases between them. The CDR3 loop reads CASSLSRSEQYF. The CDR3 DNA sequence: TGCGCCAGCAGCTTGTCCAGAAGCGAGCAGTACTTC.

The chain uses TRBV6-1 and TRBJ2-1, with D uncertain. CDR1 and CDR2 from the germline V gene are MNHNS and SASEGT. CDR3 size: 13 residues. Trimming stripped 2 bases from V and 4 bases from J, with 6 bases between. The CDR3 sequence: CASSEPQYNEQFF. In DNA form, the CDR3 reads TGTGCCAGCAGTGAACCACAGTACAATGAGCAGTTCTTC.

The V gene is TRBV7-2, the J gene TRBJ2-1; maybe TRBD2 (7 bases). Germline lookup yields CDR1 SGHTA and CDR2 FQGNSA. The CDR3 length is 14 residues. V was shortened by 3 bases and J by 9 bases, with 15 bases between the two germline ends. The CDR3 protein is CASSFARGDTEQFF. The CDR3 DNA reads TGTGCCAGCAGCTTCGCCCGGGGGGACACTGAGCAGTTCTTC. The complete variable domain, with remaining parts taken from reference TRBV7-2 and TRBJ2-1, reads GAGVSQSPSNKVTEKGKDVELRCDPISGHTALYWYRQSLGQGLEFLIYFQGNSAPDKSGLPSDRFSAERTGGSVSTLTIQRTQQEDSAVYLCASSFARGDTEQFFGPGTRLTVL.

The CDR3 loop is CASSRYTDNEQFF. The CDR3 nucleotides are TGTGCCAGCAGCCGTTATACTGACAATGAGCAGTTCTTC. This chain links TRBV5-5 with TRBJ2-1; D is ambiguous. V was trimmed by 4 bases and J by 5 bases, leaving 10 bases between them. This CDR3 comprises 13 residues. From germline, CDR1 is SGHKS and CDR2 YYEKEE (reference sequence).

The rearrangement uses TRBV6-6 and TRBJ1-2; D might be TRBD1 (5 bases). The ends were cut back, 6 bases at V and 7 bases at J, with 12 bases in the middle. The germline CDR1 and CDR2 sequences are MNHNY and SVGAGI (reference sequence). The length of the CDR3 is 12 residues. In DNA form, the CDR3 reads TGTGCCAGCAGCGACCAGAGGGGTGGCTACACCTTC. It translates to CASSDQRGGYTF.

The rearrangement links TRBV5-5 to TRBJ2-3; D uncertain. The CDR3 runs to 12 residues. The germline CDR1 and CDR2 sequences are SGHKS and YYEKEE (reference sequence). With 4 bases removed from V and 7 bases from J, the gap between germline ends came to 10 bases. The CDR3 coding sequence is TGTGCCAGCAGCCTCAACAAGAATACGCAGTATTTT. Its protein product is CASSLNKNTQYF.